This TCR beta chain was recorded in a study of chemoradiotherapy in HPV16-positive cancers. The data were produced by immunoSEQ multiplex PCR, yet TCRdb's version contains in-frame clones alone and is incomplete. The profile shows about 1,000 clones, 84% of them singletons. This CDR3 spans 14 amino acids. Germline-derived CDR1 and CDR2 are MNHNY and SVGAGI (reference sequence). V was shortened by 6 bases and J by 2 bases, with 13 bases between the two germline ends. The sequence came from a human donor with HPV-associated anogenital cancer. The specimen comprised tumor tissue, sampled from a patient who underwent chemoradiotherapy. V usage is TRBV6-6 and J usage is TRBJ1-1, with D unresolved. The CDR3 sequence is CASRDFGLNTEAFF. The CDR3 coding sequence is TGTGCCAGCAGGGACTTCGGCCTTAACACTGAAGCTTTCTTT.